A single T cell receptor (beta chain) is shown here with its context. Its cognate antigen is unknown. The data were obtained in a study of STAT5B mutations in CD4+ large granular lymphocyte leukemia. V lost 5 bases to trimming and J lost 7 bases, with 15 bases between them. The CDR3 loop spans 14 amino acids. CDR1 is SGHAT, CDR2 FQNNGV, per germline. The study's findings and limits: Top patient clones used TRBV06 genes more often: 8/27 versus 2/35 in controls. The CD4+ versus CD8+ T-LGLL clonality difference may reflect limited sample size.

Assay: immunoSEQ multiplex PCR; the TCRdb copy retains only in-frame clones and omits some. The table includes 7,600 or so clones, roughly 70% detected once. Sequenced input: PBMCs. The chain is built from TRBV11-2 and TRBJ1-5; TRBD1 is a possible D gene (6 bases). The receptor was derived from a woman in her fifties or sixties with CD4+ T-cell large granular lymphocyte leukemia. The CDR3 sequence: CASSHPGVRQPQHF. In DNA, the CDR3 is TGTGCCAGCAGCCATCCAGGGGTTAGACAGCCCCAGCATTTT.